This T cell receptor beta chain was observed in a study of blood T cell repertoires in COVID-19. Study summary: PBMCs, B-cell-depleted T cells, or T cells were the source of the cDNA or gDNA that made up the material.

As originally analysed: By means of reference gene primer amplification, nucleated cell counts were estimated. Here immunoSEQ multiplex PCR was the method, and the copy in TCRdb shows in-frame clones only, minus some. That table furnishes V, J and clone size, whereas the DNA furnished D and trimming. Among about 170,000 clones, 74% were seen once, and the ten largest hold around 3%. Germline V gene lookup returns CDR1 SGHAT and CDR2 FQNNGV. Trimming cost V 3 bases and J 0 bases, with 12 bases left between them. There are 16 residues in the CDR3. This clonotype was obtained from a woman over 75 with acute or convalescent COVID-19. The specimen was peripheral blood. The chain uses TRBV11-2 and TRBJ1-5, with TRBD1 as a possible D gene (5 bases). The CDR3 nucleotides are TGTGCCAGCAGCTTTGCCCAGGGAGGTAGCAATCAGCCCCAGCATTTT. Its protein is CASSFAQGGSNQPQHF.